The rows below give T cell receptor beta chains drawn from one sample of a study of control samples from healthy donors and cancer patients. TCRdb's table, derived via immunoSEQ multiplex PCR, lists solely in-frame clones and lacks some. The sample carries some 130,000 clones, just under 95% recorded once. The sequencing input was blood. The source of these receptors is a man between 18 and 35 years old in good health. Each CDR3 is given with its conserved first and last residue. Each record gives: clone size, J gene, V gene, CDR3 protein. Clone size is not always given. Where it is, it says once, few, many or a class for expanded clones.

clone size: .
J gene: TRBJ2-1
V gene: TRBV5-1
CDR3 protein: CASSLDRGGEQFF

clone size: .
J gene: TRBJ2-3
V gene: TRBV4-1
CDR3 protein: CASSHQFRQQENTDTQYF

clone size: .
J gene: TRBJ2-7
V gene: TRBV5-5
CDR3 protein: CASSLGPGPYEQYF

clone size: .
J gene: TRBJ1-1
V gene: TRBV2
CDR3 protein: CASSEDTVNTEAFF

clone size: .
J gene: TRBJ2-5
V gene: TRBV9
CDR3 protein: CASSASGGEETQYF

clone size: once
J gene: TRBJ1-2
V gene: TRBV6-2/TRBV6-3
CDR3 protein: CASSYSIRGNHGYTF

clone size: once
J gene: TRBJ1-5
V gene: TRBV27
CDR3 protein: CASSPSGRQAYSNQPQHF

clone size: .
J gene: TRBJ2-7
V gene: TRBV15
CDR3 protein: CATSRDRVYEQYF

clone size: .
J gene: TRBJ2-5
V gene: TRBV5-1
CDR3 protein: CASSWSSGGAFGTQYF

clone size: .
J gene: TRBJ1-4
V gene: TRBV2
CDR3 protein: CASSERDRSEKLFF

clone size: .
J gene: TRBJ2-5
V gene: TRBV5-4
CDR3 protein: CASSPGTVQETQYF

clone size: .
J gene: TRBJ1-2
V gene: TRBV7-2
CDR3 protein: CASSINNYGYTF

clone size: .
J gene: TRBJ2-7
V gene: TRBV10-1
CDR3 protein: CASSVGLRYEQYF

clone size: .
J gene: TRBJ1-2
V gene: TRBV11-2
CDR3 protein: CASSNRGYGDYGYTF

clone size: .
J gene: TRBJ2-1
V gene: TRBV30
CDR3 protein: CAWSLSGGEQFF

clone size: .
J gene: TRBJ2-7
V gene: TRBV5-6
CDR3 protein: CASTEQSAGGYEQYF

clone size: .
J gene: TRBJ2-1
V gene: TRBV9
CDR3 protein: CASSADRREGYNEQFF

clone size: .
J gene: TRBJ2-2
V gene: TRBV3-1/TRBV3-2
CDR3 protein: CASSPRDITGELFF

clone size: .
J gene: TRBJ1-5
V gene: TRBV5-4
CDR3 protein: CASSLDEDRGGQPQHF

clone size: .
J gene: TRBJ1-6
V gene: TRBV10-3
CDR3 protein: CAISAGQGYSPLHF

clone size: .
J gene: TRBJ2-7
V gene: TRBV2
CDR3 protein: CASSEARTYEQYF

clone size: .
J gene: TRBJ1-2
V gene: TRBV5-1
CDR3 protein: CASSLQGDYGYTF

clone size: .
J gene: TRBJ2-5
V gene: TRBV2
CDR3 protein: CASTTGLAGSTQYF

clone size: .
J gene: TRBJ1-2
V gene: TRBV4-1
CDR3 protein: CASSQRKGEEGYGYTF

clone size: .
J gene: TRBJ2-7
V gene: TRBV11-2
CDR3 protein: CASSLDLGQGTYEQYF

clone size: few
J gene: TRBJ2-7
V gene: TRBV6-2/TRBV6-3
CDR3 protein: CASSYSTGGYEQYF

clone size: .
J gene: TRBJ1-2
V gene: TRBV30
CDR3 protein: CAWATGTNYGYTF

clone size: .
J gene: TRBJ2-7
V gene: TRBV2
CDR3 protein: CASSEALGGTYEQYF

clone size: .
J gene: TRBJ2-6
V gene: TRBV13
CDR3 protein: CASSPLVFGANVLTF

clone size: .
J gene: TRBJ1-5
V gene: TRBV5-6
CDR3 protein: CASSYRVGNQPQHF

clone size: .
J gene: TRBJ1-6
V gene: TRBV6-6
CDR3 protein: CASSYSSSYNSPLHF